This T cell receptor beta chain was found in a study of T cell responses to AZD1222 COVID-19 vaccine. TCRdb's copy holds only in-frame clones and misses some; the assay was immunoSEQ multiplex PCR. The repertoire holds 150,000 to 160,000 clones, with roughly 90% as singletons. About this clone: Its target is unknown.

Study outcomes and limitations: It was only 6 or 7 AZD1222 recipients who were seropositive at baseline. Repertoires were sampled only after the peak T cell response. At 160-218 and 743-854, vaccine-associated CD4 TCRs were dominant, and they spanned spike. Spike-specific TCRs gained breadth and depth after people received two AZD1222 doses.

The CDR3 covers 13 residues. The ends were cut back, 6 bases at V and 1 base at J, with 9 bases in the middle. This specimen was peripheral blood, taken on day 0 of MenACWY control vaccination. This chain uses TRBV12-3 or TRBV12-4 with TRBJ1-1; D not resolved. The source is an adult in good health. The CDR3 here is CASSLRKNTEAFF. For the CDR3, the DNA is TGTGCCAGCAGCCTCAGGAAGAACACTGAAGCTTTCTTT.